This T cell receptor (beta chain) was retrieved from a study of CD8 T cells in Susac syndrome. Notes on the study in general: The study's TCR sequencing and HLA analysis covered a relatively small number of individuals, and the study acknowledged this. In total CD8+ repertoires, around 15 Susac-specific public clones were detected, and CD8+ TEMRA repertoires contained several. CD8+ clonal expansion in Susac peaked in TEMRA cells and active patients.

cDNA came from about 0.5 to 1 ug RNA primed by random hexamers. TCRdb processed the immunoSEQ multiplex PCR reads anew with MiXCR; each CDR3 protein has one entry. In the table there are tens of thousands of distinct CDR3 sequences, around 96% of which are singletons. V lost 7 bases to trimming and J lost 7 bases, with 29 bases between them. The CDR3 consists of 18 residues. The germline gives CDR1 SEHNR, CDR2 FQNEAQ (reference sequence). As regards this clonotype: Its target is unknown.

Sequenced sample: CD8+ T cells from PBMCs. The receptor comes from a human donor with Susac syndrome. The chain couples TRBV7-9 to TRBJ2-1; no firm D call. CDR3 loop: CASIPLIRRSSLYNEQFF. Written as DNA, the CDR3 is TGTGCCAGCATACCCCTTATTCGGAGATCCTCACTCTATAATGAGCAGTTCTTC.